This T cell receptor (beta chain) comes out of a study of chemoradiotherapy in HPV16-positive cancers. Study findings and constraints: During treatment, candidate HPV-specific clones and E7-related motifs expanded in tumor. In HPV16-positive patients, HPV-responsive T-cell expansion tracked better recurrence-free survival.

Measured with immunoSEQ multiplex PCR; TCRdb has only the in-frame clones, and not every one. The table shows about 10,000 clones, with about 89% occurring only once. Turning to this clone: What it recognizes is unknown.

The CDR3 spans 14 residues. CDR1 and CDR2 (germline): SNHLY, FYNNEI. The V and J ends lost 6 bases and 5 bases respectively, with 11 bases between them. The TCR originated in a human donor with HPV-associated anogenital cancer. This chain connects TRBV2 to TRBJ1-6, with D hard to call. Specimen: blood, collected from a patient who underwent chemoradiotherapy. CDR3 sequence reads: CASSVYGDNSPLHF. CDR3 nucleotide sequence: TGTGCCAGCAGCGTTTATGGGGATAATTCACCCCTCCACTTT.